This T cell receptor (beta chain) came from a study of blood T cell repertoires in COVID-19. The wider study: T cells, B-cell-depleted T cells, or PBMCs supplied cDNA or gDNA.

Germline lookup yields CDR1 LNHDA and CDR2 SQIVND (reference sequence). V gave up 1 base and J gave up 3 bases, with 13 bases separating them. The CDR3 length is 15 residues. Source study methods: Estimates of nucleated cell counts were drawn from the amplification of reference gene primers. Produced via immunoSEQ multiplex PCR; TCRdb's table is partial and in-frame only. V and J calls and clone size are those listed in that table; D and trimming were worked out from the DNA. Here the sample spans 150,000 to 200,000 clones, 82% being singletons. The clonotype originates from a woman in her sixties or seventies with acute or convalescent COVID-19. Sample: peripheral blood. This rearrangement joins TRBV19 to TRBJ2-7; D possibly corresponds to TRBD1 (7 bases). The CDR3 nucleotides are TGTGCCAGTAGTATAGGCGGAGGGGGCCTCTACGAGCAGTACTTC. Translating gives CASSIGGGGLYEQYF.